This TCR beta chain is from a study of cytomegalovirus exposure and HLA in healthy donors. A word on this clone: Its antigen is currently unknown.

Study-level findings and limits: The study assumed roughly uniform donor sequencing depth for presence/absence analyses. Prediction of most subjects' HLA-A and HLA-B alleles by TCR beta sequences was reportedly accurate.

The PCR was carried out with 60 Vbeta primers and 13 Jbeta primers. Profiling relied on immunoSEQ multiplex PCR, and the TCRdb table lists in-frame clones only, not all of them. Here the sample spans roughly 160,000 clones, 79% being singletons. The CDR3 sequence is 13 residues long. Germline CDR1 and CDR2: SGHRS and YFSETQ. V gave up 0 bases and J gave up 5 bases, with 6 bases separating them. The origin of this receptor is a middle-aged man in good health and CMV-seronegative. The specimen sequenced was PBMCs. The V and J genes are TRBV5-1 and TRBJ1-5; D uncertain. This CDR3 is CASSLDRDQPQHF. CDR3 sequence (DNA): TGCGCCAGCAGCTTGGATAGAGATCAGCCCCAGCATTTT.